The following is a T cell receptor beta chain sequence with its context. The data were obtained in a study of blood T cell repertoires in COVID-19. The assay was immunoSEQ multiplex PCR, and TCRdb's table has in-frame clones only and misses some. The sample has under 150,000 clones, roughly 84% seen once. Germline CDR1 MNHNS, CDR2 SASEGT. CDR3 size: 15 residues. The ends were cut back, 0 bases at V and 3 bases at J, with 9 bases in the middle. This rearrangement joins TRBV6-1 to TRBJ1-3, with D possibly being TRBD1 (5 bases). The TCR sequence derives from a man over 45 in a cohort exposed to, infected with or recovered from COVID-19 (not recorded which). Sequenced sample: PBMCs or T cells enriched from blood (not recorded which). This CDR3 reads CASSEAGGLGNTIYF. CDR3 coding DNA: TGTGCCAGCAGTGAAGCGGGGGGACTTGGAAACACCATATATTTT.